This TCR beta chain stems from a study of T cell changes during pregnancy in multiple sclerosis. The assay was immunoSEQ multiplex PCR, and TCRdb's table has in-frame clones only and misses some. The data hold tens of thousands of clones, with around 90% observed a single time. Germline V gene lookup returns CDR1 SGHRS and CDR2 YFSETQ. CDR3 size: 14 residues. Losses at the gene ends were 5 bases for V and 4 bases for J; bases not matched to a gene: 3. This receptor was taken from a female donor with multiple sclerosis, enrolled in a pregnancy study. The V gene is TRBV5-1, the J gene TRBJ2-2; 9 nucleotides agree with TRBD1. The sequenced sample was CD4+ T cells from peripheral blood mononuclear cells, obtained before pregnancy. CDR3 residues: CASRQTGGTGELFF. Here the CDR3 DNA reads TGCGCCAGCAGGCAGACAGGGGGCACCGGGGAGCTGTTTTTT.